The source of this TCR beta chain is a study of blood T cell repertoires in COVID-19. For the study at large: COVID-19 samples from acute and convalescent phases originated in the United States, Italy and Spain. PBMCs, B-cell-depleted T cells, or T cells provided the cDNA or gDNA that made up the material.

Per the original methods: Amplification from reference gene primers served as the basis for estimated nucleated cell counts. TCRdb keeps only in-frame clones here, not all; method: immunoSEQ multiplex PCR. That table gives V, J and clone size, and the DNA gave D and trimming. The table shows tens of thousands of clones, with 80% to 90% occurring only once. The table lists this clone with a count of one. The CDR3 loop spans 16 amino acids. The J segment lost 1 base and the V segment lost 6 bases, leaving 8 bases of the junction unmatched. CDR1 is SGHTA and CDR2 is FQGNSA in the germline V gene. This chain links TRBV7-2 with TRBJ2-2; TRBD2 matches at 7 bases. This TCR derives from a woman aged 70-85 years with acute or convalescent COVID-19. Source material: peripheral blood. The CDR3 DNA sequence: TGTGCCAGCAGAATAGCGGCTAGCGGGAACACCGGGGAGCTGTTTTTT. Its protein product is CASRIAASGNTGELFF.